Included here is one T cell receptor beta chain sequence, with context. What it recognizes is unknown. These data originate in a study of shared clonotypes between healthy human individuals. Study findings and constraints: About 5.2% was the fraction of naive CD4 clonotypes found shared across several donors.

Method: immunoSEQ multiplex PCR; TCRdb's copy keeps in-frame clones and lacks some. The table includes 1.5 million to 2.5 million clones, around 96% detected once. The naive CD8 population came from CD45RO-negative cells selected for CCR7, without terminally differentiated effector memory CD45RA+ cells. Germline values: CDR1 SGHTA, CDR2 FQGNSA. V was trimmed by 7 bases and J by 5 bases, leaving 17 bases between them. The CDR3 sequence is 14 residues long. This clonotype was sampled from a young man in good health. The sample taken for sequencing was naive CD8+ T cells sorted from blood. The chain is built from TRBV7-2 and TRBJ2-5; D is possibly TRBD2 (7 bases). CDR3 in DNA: TGTGCCAGCACCAGGGGAGGGTGGACGGAGACCCAGTACTTC. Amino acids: CASTRGGWTETQYF. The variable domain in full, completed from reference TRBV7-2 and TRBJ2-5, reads GAGVSQSPSNKVTEKGKDVELRCDPISGHTALYWYRQSLGQGLEFLIYFQGNSAPDKSGLPSDRFSAERTGGSVSTLTIQRTQQEDSAVYLCASTRGGWTETQYFGPGTRLLVL.